Presented here are 26 T cell receptor beta chains from one specimen sequenced in a study of T-cell reconstitution after alpha-beta-depleted transplantation in children. During its preparation, the TCRbeta library received unique molecular identifiers. Via MiXCR, TCRdb re-called the PCR reads, giving one row per CDR3 protein. The sample has about 17,000 distinct CDR3 sequences, around 5.8% seen once; the top ten hold about 7%. Here the sequenced sample was PBMCs, taken before TCRalphabeta/CD19-depleted stem cell transplant. These TCRs come from a boy aged 5-17 years with acute lymphoblastic leukemia, due to receive a stem cell transplant.

By its share, this clonotype is medium-sized (0.01 to 0.1%). The gene calls are TRBV7-6 and TRBJ2-1; 10 bases align to TRBD2. J lost 9 bases, V lost 1 base, and 9 bases had no gene match. Germline CDR1 reads SGHVS; CDR2 reads FNYEAQ. CDR3 size: 16 residues. This CDR3 reads CASSLESSSGSVEQFF. The CDR3 DNA follows: TGTGCCAGCAGCTTAGAGTCTTCTAGCGGGAGTGTTGAGCAGTTCTTC. The entire variable domain, with the rest obtained from reference TRBV7-6 and TRBJ2-1, is as follows: GAGVSQSPRYKVTKRGQDVALRCDPISGHVSLYWYRQALGQGPEFLTYFNYEAQQDKSGLPNDRFSAERPEGSISTLTIQRTEQRDSAMYRCASSLESSSGSVEQFFGPGTRLTVL.

This clonotype has at least ten counts. This chain joins TRBV3-1 and TRBJ1-2, with a tentative D call TRBD1 (6 bases). Germline V gene lookup returns CDR1 LGHDT and CDR2 YNNKEL (reference sequence). The CDR3 has 15 amino acids. Between the trimmed V and J ends, which lost 2 bases and 4 bases, there was a span of 14 bases. The CDR3 DNA follows: TGTGCCAGCAGCCAACTAGGGGGGGAGTTCTATGGCTACACCTTC. Amino acids: CASSQLGGEFYGYTF.

This clonotype is labeled as medium-sized. CDR3 sequence (DNA): TGCAGCGTTGAAGGAACAGGGTACTCCTACAATGAGCAGTTCTTC. This gives the protein CSVEGTGYSYNEQFF. The chain recombines TRBV29-1 with TRBJ2-1, with a weak D call TRBD1 (6 bases). The V end lost 1 base, the J end lost 0 bases, and 10 bases lay between the germline ends. The germline CDR1 and CDR2 sequences are SQVTM and ANQGSEA. There are 15 residues in the CDR3.

This clonotype was observed at least ten times. The rearrangement joins TRBV20-1 to TRBJ2-2; tentatively, D is TRBD1 or TRBD2 (6 bases each). Trimming removed 3 bases at V and 2 bases at J, with 10 bases between. The CDR3 has 14 residues. Germline V gene sequence: CDR1 DFQATT, CDR2 SNEGSKA (reference sequence). CDR3 amino acids: CSASRGRNTGELFF. The CDR3, as DNA: TGCAGTGCTAGTCGGGGGCGAAACACCGGGGAGCTGTTTTTT.

This clonotype was seen repeatedly, ten times or more. J is TRBJ2-3 and V is TRBV4-1, with 8 bases that match TRBD2. V lost 0 bases and J lost 5; bases outside the gene matches: 10. The CDR3 sequence is 17 residues long. The germline V gene encodes CDR1 MGHRA and CDR2 YSYEKL. The CDR3 sequence: CASSQERAGGSGDTQYF. As DNA, the CDR3 is TGCGCCAGCAGCCAAGAGCGGGCGGGGGGCTCCGGAGATACGCAGTATTTT.

This clonotype was observed at least ten times. V is TRBV7-9 and J is TRBJ2-2; D possibly corresponds to TRBD2 (6 bases). V was pared by 10 bases and J by 0 bases, with 15 bases between. The germline V gene has CDR1 SEHNR and CDR2 FQNEAQ (reference sequence). The CDR3 is 15 residues long. As DNA, the CDR3 is TGTGCCACCCCACGGGGGTTAGCGAACACCGGGGAGCTGTTTTTT. Translating gives CATPRGLANTGELFF.

This clonotype was recorded at least ten times. The V and J genes are TRBV20-1 and TRBJ2-3; 7 bases fit TRBD2. J gave up 2 bases and V 0 bases, and 8 bases lay outside the gene matches. The V gene's germline CDR1 is DFQATT and CDR2 SNEGSKA (reference sequence). The CDR3 spans 16 residues. CDR3 sequence (DNA): TGCAGTGCTAGAGATAGGGCTAGCGGATACACAGATACGCAGTATTTT. This translates into CSARDRASGYTDTQYF.

The chain has TRBV5-4 and TRBJ1-2; 7 bases agree with TRBD1. This CDR3 is built from 16 residues. The germline V gene encodes CDR1 SGHNT and CDR2 YYREEE (reference sequence). V was pared by 4 bases and J by 7 bases, with 16 bases of the junction left unmatched. CDR3 bases: TGTGCCAGCAGCCCGACCACGGGACGTAGGACAGGTGGCTACACCTTC. This sequence encodes CASSPTTGRRTGGYTF. The complete variable domain, with remaining parts taken from reference TRBV5-4 and TRBJ1-2, reads ETGVTQSPTHLIKTRGQQVTLRCSSQSGHNTVSWYQQALGQGPQFIFQYYREEENGRGNFPPRFSGLQFPNYSSELNVNALELDDSALYLCASSPTTGRRTGGYTFGSGTRLTVV.

This clonotype was detected many times. This sequence joins TRBV7-2 and TRBJ2-3; 8 bases align to TRBD2. The germline CDR1 and CDR2 sequences are SGHTA and FQGNSA. The CDR3 has 15 residues. V gave up 2 bases and J gave up 0 bases; unmatched junction bases: 1. The CDR3 spells CASSLQRGSTDTQYF. The CDR3 bases are TGTGCCAGCAGCTTACAGCGGGGGAGCACAGATACGCAGTATTTT.

In this sample, this clonotype turned up many times. The chain employs TRBV28 and TRBJ2-3; maybe TRBD2 (5 bases). Germline-derived CDR1 and CDR2 are MDHEN and SYDVKM. The CDR3 contains 16 residues. The ends were cut back, 5 bases at V and 0 bases at J, with 15 bases in the middle. The CDR3 spells CASSPPRRRSTDTQYF. CDR3 sequence (DNA): TGTGCCAGCAGTCCCCCCCGGCGGAGGAGCACAGATACGCAGTATTTT.

This clonotype was counted many times. This chain joins TRBV28 and TRBJ2-3; 9 bases match TRBD1. Germline values: CDR1 MDHEN, CDR2 SYDVKM. The J segment lost 1 base and the V segment lost 4 bases, leaving 3 bases of the junction unmatched. The CDR3 loop spans 15 amino acids. The CDR3: CASSYRGRGTDTQYF. The CDR3 DNA sequence: TGTGCCAGCAGTTACAGGGGGCGTGGCACAGATACGCAGTATTTT.

In its sample, this clonotype ranks as medium-sized. V and J are TRBV7-2 and TRBJ2-6, with D perhaps given as TRBD1 or TRBD2 (5 bases each). CDR1 is SGHTA, CDR2 FQGNSA, per germline. V shed 0 bases and J shed 4 bases, with 16 bases lying between them. The CDR3 runs to 18 residues. Here the CDR3 reads CASSLAFYGGSGANVLTF. The CDR3 nucleotides are TGTGCCAGCAGCTTAGCGTTTTATGGGGGTTCAGGGGCCAACGTCCTGACTTTC. The variable domain in full, completed from reference TRBV7-2 and TRBJ2-6, reads GAGVSQSPSNKVTEKGKDVELRCDPISGHTALYWYRQSLGQGLEFLIYFQGNSAPDKSGLPSDRFSAERTGGSVSTLTIQRTQQEDSAVYLCASSLAFYGGSGANVLTFGAGSRLTVL.

This clonotype was detected ten times or more. The V call is TRBV27, the J call TRBJ2-7, with TRBD1 matching over 9 bases. The CDR3 runs to 14 residues. Germline assignment: CDR1 MNHEY and CDR2 SMNVEV (reference sequence). V lost 5 bases, J lost 3 bases, and 5 bases stayed unmatched. CDR3 nucleotide sequence: TGTGCCAGCAGTCCCGGGACAGGGCACTACGAGCAGTACTTC. Its translation: CASSPGTGHYEQYF.

This clonotype is medium-sized in the sample. The rearrangement uses TRBV4-1 and TRBJ1-5; 8 bases are shared with TRBD1. V shed 5 bases and J 4 bases; nucleotides not matched to a gene: 4. CDR1 and CDR2 (germline): MGHRA, YSYEKL. CDR3 size: 14 residues. The CDR3, as DNA: TGCGCCAGCAGCATGGGACAGGCGAATCAGCCCCAGCATTTT. Encoded protein: CASSMGQANQPQHF.

In its sample, this clonotype was seen many times. The chain links TRBV19 to TRBJ2-1; unclear D gene. Germline V gives CDR1 LNHDA, CDR2 SQIVND (reference sequence). The CDR3 is 13 residues long. V lost 4 bases to trimming and J lost 6 bases, with 10 bases between them. The CDR3 region has the DNA TGTGCCAGTAGTACCCGAAGTACCAATGAGCAGTTCTTC. It translates to CASSTRSTNEQFF.

Ten or more counts support this clonotype. This chain links TRBV6-5 with TRBJ2-5; no clear D gene. Germline V gene lookup returns CDR1 MNHEY and CDR2 SVGAGI. The CDR3 length is 14 residues. V was clipped by 0 bases and J by 8 bases, with 13 bases between them. CDR3 in DNA: TGTGCCAGCAGTTACTCCCTCAGACTGACAACCCAGTACTTC. Translated: CASSYSLRLTTQYF.

This clonotype appeared many times. V is TRBV4-3 and J is TRBJ2-3, with D possibly TRBD1 on 5 matching bases. The CDR3 extends over 14 amino acids. Germline assignment: CDR1 LGHNA and CDR2 YSLEER. Trimming removed 1 base at V and 5 bases at J, with 10 bases between. This CDR3 reads CASSQAPTEDTQYF. In nucleotides, the CDR3 is TGCGCCAGCAGCCAAGCTCCGACAGAAGATACGCAGTATTTT.

This clonotype is classed as medium-sized. The chain has TRBV7-2 and TRBJ2-3; the match to TRBD2 covers 7 bases. Germline V CDR1 and CDR2: SGHTA, FQGNSA. This CDR3 spans 15 amino acids. Unmatched junction bases numbered 10, after V lost 6 bases and J lost 4 bases. The CDR3: CASRMGGGGPDTQYF. Here the CDR3 DNA reads TGTGCCAGCAGGATGGGGGGGGGAGGGCCAGATACGCAGTATTTT.

This clonotype was found a few times. The V and J genes are TRBV7-2 and TRBJ2-6; 8 nucleotides line up with TRBD1. Germline-derived CDR1 and CDR2 are SGHTA and FQGNSA. Trimming cost V 6 bases and J 0 bases; bases outside gene matches: 7. The CDR3 spans 17 residues. The CDR3 sequence: CASSGRTGTSGANVLTF. The CDR3 nucleotides read TGTGCCAGCAGTGGAAGGACAGGGACCTCTGGGGCCAACGTCCTGACTTTC.

Ten or more counts support this clonotype. V usage is TRBV20-1 and J usage is TRBJ2-1; D possibly corresponds to TRBD2 (6 bases). CDR1 and CDR2 from the germline V gene are DFQATT and SNEGSKA (reference sequence). This CDR3 contains 14 residues. V gave up 4 bases and J gave up 9 bases, with 19 bases separating them. The CDR3 region is CSAMDYPQRIEQFF. The CDR3 coding sequence is TGCAGTGCTATGGACTACCCACAAAGGATTGAGCAGTTCTTC.

This clonotype is medium-sized within its sample. This chain links TRBV12-3 or TRBV12-4 with TRBJ2-7; 8 nucleotides agree with TRBD1. The V segment lost 5 bases and the J segment 5 bases; nucleotides outside the gene matches: 8. This CDR3 is 14 amino acids long. The CDR3: CASSRTGPGDEQYF. The CDR3 DNA sequence: TGTGCCAGCAGTCGGACAGGGCCTGGGGACGAGCAGTACTTC.

This clonotype was counted ten times or more. The chain combines TRBV27 with TRBJ2-1, with TRBD2 identical over 7 bases. The germline gives CDR1 MNHEY, CDR2 SMNVEV (reference sequence). The trim removed 3 bases at V and 7 bases at J, leaving 6 bases unmatched. This CDR3 region has 14 residues. This chain's CDR3 is CASSFPGGPNEQFF. As DNA, the CDR3 is TGTGCCAGCAGTTTTCCGGGAGGTCCAAATGAGCAGTTCTTC.

This clonotype was counted at least ten times. The CDR3 nucleotides are TGTGCCAGCTCACAACAACCGGGACAGGCTTCCTACGAGCAGTACTTC. Its translation: CASSQQPGQASYEQYF. The J gene is TRBJ2-7, the V gene TRBV18; 8 nucleotides match TRBD1. Per germline, CDR1 KGHSH and CDR2 LQKENI. The V segment lost 4 bases and the J segment 1 base; nucleotides outside the gene matches: 9. This CDR3 region has 16 residues. Looking up the rest from reference TRBV18 and TRBJ2-7 gives the full variable domain: NAGVMQNPRHLVRRRGQEARLRCSPMKGHSHVYWYRQLPEEGLKFMVYLQKENIIDESGMPKERFSAEFPKEGPSILRIQQVVRGDSAAYFCASSQQPGQASYEQYFGPGTRLTVT.

This clonotype was picked up many times. The V call is TRBV7-9, the J call TRBJ1-2, with 7 bases matching TRBD1. The germline CDR1 and CDR2 sequences are SEHNR and FQNEAQ (reference sequence). The CDR3 is 14 residues long. V lost 1 base, J lost 8 bases, and 7 bases stayed unmatched. The CDR3 protein is CASSLEDRRGGYTF. In nucleotides, the CDR3 is TGTGCCAGCAGCTTAGAGGACAGGCGAGGAGGCTACACCTTC.

This clonotype has a count of ten or more. The germline gene is not matched at one end of the junction; a read error may be the cause. This chain joins TRBV3-1 and TRBJ2-6; D tentatively fits TRBD1 or TRBD2 (5 bases each). The CDR3 has 13 residues. From germline, CDR1 is LGHDT and CDR2 YNNKEL (reference sequence). The CDR3 sequence is CASKLSGGNVLTF. CDR3 coding DNA: TGTGCCAGCAAACTCTCTGGGGGCAACGTCCTGACTTTC.

This clonotype appeared many times. The chain employs TRBV27 and TRBJ1-5, with TRBD1 identical over 9 bases. Looked up from germline, CDR1 is MNHEY and CDR2 is SMNVEV (reference sequence). V lost 2 bases and J lost 6; bases outside the gene matches: 2. CDR3 size: 14 residues. The CDR3, as DNA: TGTGCCAGCAGTTTACAGGGACAGGGTCAGCCCCAGCATTTT. This gives the protein CASSLQGQGQPQHF.